This record concerns one T cell receptor (beta chain) sequence. Assay used: immunoSEQ multiplex PCR; TCRdb lists only in-frame clones, some missing. The data contain just over 50,000 clones, roughly 90% of them seen just once; the ten biggest clones take up approximately 40%. The sample comes from a study of control samples from healthy donors and cancer patients. The V end was cut by 4 bases, the J end by 1 base, with 8 bases between. Germline CDR1 LNHDA, CDR2 SQIVND (reference sequence). CDR3 length equals 13 residues. The genes are TRBV19 and TRBJ2-7, with no clear D. The receptor comes from a man over 45 with head and neck cancer. Sequenced input: PBMCs. The CDR3 here is CASSRAGSYEQYF. As DNA, the CDR3 is TGTGCCAGTAGTAGGGCAGGTTCCTACGAGCAGTACTTC.